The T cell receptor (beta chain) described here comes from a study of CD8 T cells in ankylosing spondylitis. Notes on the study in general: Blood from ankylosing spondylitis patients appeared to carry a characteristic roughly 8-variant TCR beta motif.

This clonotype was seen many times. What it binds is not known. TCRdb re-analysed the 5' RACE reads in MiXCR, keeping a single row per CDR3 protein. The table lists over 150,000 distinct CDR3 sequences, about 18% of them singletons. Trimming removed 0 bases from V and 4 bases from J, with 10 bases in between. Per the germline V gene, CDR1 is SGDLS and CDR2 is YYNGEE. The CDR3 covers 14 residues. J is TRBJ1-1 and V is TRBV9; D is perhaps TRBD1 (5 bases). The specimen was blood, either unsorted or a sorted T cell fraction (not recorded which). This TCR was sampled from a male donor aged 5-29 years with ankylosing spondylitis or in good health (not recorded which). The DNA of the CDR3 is TGTGCCAGCAGCGTAGTCAGCCAGGGCACTGAAGCTTTCTTT. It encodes CASSVVSQGTEAFF.